Listed below are T cell receptor beta chains from one sample, sequenced in a study of response to subunit inactivated influenza vaccine. TCRdb independently ran MiXCR on the RT-PCR reads; one entry per CDR3 protein. The sample includes roughly 150,000 distinct CDR3 sequences, about a tenth of them seen just once. The specimen comprised non-naive T cells sorted from PBMCs, sampled roughly 45 days after vaccination. The receptors stem from a man aged 50-59 years who received an inactivated influenza vaccine. CDR3s include the opening cysteine and the closing phenylalanine or tryptophan. A D gene is named only where the DNA matches it firmly. For some rows the clone size is stated as once, few or many, or as a class when expanded; others skip it.

.,few,TRBV6-4,TRBJ2-7,CASSVHEQYF,TGTGCCAGCAGTGTCCACGAGCAGTACTTC
.,many,TRBV12-3/TRBV12-4,TRBJ2-5,CASSSSGVETQYF,TGTGCCAGCAGTTCATCAGGCGTCGAGACCCAGTACTTC
.,many,TRBV5-1,TRBJ2-7,CASSPYGGEQYF,TGCGCCAGCAGCCCCTACGGGGGCGAGCAGTACTTC
.,many,TRBV7-9,TRBJ2-2,CASSLAEEGDTGELFF,TGTGCCAGCAGCTTAGCGGAAGAGGGTGACACCGGGGAGCTGTTTTTT
TRBD2,few,TRBV11-2,TRBJ2-3,CASRPGLADDTQYF,TGTGCCAGCAGACCCGGACTAGCGGATGATACGCAGTATTTT
TRBD2,.,TRBV20-1,TRBJ2-5,CSARDLAGGPWTQYF,TGCAGTGCTAGAGACCTAGCGGGGGGGCCGTGGACCCAGTACTTC
.,few,TRBV18,TRBJ2-3,CASSRSRGLFTDTQYF,TGTGCCAGCTCACGGTCGAGGGGACTTTTCACAGATACGCAGTATTTT
.,once,TRBV24-1,TRBJ2-5,CATSVNRQGGETQYF,TGTGCCACCAGTGTCAATAGGCAGGGCGGCGAGACCCAGTACTTC
TRBD2,few,TRBV20-1,TRBJ2-2,CSAASGRQNTGELFF,TGCAGTGCGGCTAGCGGGAGGCAGAACACCGGGGAGCTGTTTTTT
.,many,TRBV12-3/TRBV12-4,TRBJ1-1,CASSSGRPAVLNTEAFF,TGTGCCAGCAGTTCCGGACGGCCAGCCGTCCTGAACACTGAAGCTTTCTTT
.,.,TRBV5-1,TRBJ2-1,CASSLFQGSYNEQFF,TGCGCCAGCAGCTTGTTTCAGGGCTCCTACAATGAGCAGTTCTTC
TRBD1,many,TRBV10-3,TRBJ1-6,CAISIDRANSPLHF,TGTGCCATCAGTATAGACAGGGCTAATTCACCCCTCCACTTT
.,many,TRBV29-1,TRBJ1-5,CSVGEYSNQPQHF,TGCAGCGTTGGCGAATATAGCAATCAGCCCCAGCATTTT
.,.,TRBV5-5,TRBJ2-2,CASSFPGGQLGELFF,TGTGCCAGCAGCTTCCCCGGGGGGCAATTGGGGGAGCTGTTTTTT
.,few,TRBV7-2,TRBJ2-1,CASSSWGRYNEQFF,TGTGCCAGCAGCTCCTGGGGGAGGTACAATGAGCAGTTCTTC
TRBD2,.,TRBV12-3/TRBV12-4,TRBJ2-3,CASTLMGLAADTQYF,TGTGCCAGCACCCTAATGGGACTAGCCGCAGATACGCAGTATTTT
.,many,TRBV10-3,TRBJ1-1,CAIRGMNTEAFF,TGTGCCATCAGAGGGATGAACACTGAAGCTTTCTTT
.,.,TRBV4-3,TRBJ1-2,CASSPEGGWRADGYTF,TGCGCCAGCAGCCCAGAAGGAGGATGGAGGGCGGATGGCTACACCTTC
TRBD2,.,TRBV29-1,TRBJ2-3,CSVEIGGGRGTQYF,TGCAGCGTTGAAATCGGGGGGGGCAGGGGTACGCAGTATTTT
.,many,TRBV5-6,TRBJ2-1,CASSGDLRSEQFF,TGTGCCAGCAGCGGTGACCTGAGGAGTGAGCAGTTCTTC
.,many,TRBV7-8,TRBJ1-5,CASSLEGGYYQPQHF,TGTGCCAGCAGCTTAGAGGGGGGATATTATCAGCCCCAGCATTTT
.,.,TRBV5-6,TRBJ2-5,CASSLRGHQETQYF,TGTGCCAGCAGCTTGCGGGGTCACCAAGAGACCCAGTACTTC
TRBD2,many,TRBV4-1,TRBJ2-2,CASSQSAGGPRAGELFF,TGCGCCAGCAGCCAATCAGCGGGGGGGCCCCGTGCGGGGGAGCTGTTTTTT
TRBD1,.,TRBV5-6,TRBJ1-2,CASSSRDSRPPYGYTF,TGTGCCAGCAGCTCCCGGGACAGCCGACCCCCCTATGGCTACACCTTC
.,few,TRBV7-8,TRBJ1-6,CASSLGQRVNSPLHF,TGTGCCAGCAGCTTAGGGCAGAGAGTTAATTCACCCCTCCACTTT
.,few,TRBV3-1,TRBJ1-3,CASSRYSGNTIYF,TGTGCCAGCAGCCGGTACTCTGGAAACACCATATATTTT
.,many,TRBV29-1,TRBJ2-5,CSVEREIQETQYF,TGCAGCGTTGAAAGGGAAATACAAGAGACCCAGTACTTC
TRBD1,many,TRBV29-1,TRBJ1-4,CSANLGTTGAVEKLFF,TGCAGCGCAAACTTAGGGACGACAGGGGCGGTAGAAAAACTGTTTTTT
.,many,TRBV20-1,TRBJ2-5,CSARPRREMRRYF,TGCAGTGCTAGACCGAGGCGTGAGATGCGCAGGTACTTC